This T cell receptor (beta chain) was recovered during a study of blood T cell repertoires in COVID-19. Study information: PBMCs, B-cell-depleted T cells, or T cells were the source of the cDNA or gDNA that made up the material.

As originally analysed: Researchers report that nucleated cell counts were estimated from reference gene primer amplification. Profiled with immunoSEQ multiplex PCR; TCRdb holds only in-frame clones, not every one. D and trimming were read from the DNA, whereas the V and J calls and clone size are those reported in that table. The sample contains approximately 290,000 clones, approximately 85% of which appear only once. Seattle cases were enrolled at active infection and followed longitudinally. Germline CDR1 MNHEY, CDR2 SVGAGI. The CDR3 loop spans 16 amino acids. V gave up 3 bases and J gave up 4 bases; unmatched junction bases: 11.

The clonotype comes from a human donor with COVID-19, enrolled during active disease. The donor label of this sample is uncertain. Sequencing was done on a sample of peripheral blood. This chain uses TRBV6-5 with TRBJ2-7; 8 nucleotides align to TRBD1. The chain's CDR3 is CASSYSPGGLPYEQYF. CDR3 DNA sequence: TGTGCCAGCAGTTATTCTCCAGGGGGCCTCCCATACGAGCAGTACTTC.